This passage covers 6 T cell receptor beta chains from one sample sequenced in a study of blood T cells in healthy people across ages. PCR was performed a second time for about 7 to 12 cycles using a sample-barcoded 5' primer and a J-beta primer mix. TCRdb re-called the 5' RACE reads through MiXCR, storing one row per CDR3 protein. The sample has about a million distinct CDR3 sequences; roughly half are singletons. Sample: blood. These receptors all come from a woman aged 60-75 years in good health.

The CDR3 DNA reads as TGCAGTGCGTCGCCGACTAGGTGGGGGCAGGAGACCCAGTACTTC. This translates into CSASPTRWGQETQYF. This chain joins TRBV20-1 and TRBJ2-5, with D perhaps matching TRBD1 or TRBD2 (6 bases each). The CDR3 is 15 amino acids. V dropped 6 bases and J dropped 5 bases, with 22 bases sitting between them. From germline, CDR1 is DFQATT and CDR2 SNEGSKA (reference sequence).

The genes are TRBV20-1 and TRBJ2-7, with 10 positions matching TRBD1. CDR1 is DFQATT and CDR2 is SNEGSKA in the germline V gene (reference sequence). The CDR3 is made up of 14 amino acids. Trimming removed 3 bases from V and 2 bases from J; junction bases left unmatched: 4. DNA for the CDR3: TGCAGTGCTAGCCCCGGGACAGGGGCCTACGAGCAGTACTTC. Its translation: CSASPGTGAYEQYF.

The CDR3 coding sequence is TGTGCCTGGAGCCCCGGGACTATCGCAACTAATGAAAAACTGTTTTTT. Its protein product is CAWSPGTIATNEKLFF. The chain has TRBV30 and TRBJ1-4; weak D call: TRBD1 (5 bases). The length of the CDR3 is 16 residues. The V end lost 3 bases, the J end lost 0 bases, and 14 bases lay between the germline ends. Germline lookup yields CDR1 GTSNPN and CDR2 SVGIG (reference sequence). The full variable domain, its missing parts supplied by reference TRBV30 and TRBJ1-4, is SQTIHQWPATLVQPVGSPLSLECTVEGTSNPNLYWYRQAAGRGLQLLFYSVGIGQISSEVPQNLSASRPQDRQFILSSKKLLLSDSGFYLCAWSPGTIATNEKLFFGSGTQLSVL.

This clonotype has more than one count but fewer than ten. V and J are TRBV27 and TRBJ2-5, with 7 bases aligning to TRBD1. This CDR3 is 15 amino acids long. Per germline, CDR1 MNHEY and CDR2 SMNVEV (reference sequence). Trimming cost V 3 bases and J 5 bases; bases outside gene matches: 9. The CDR3 here is CASSLSQGLGETQYF. The CDR3 nucleotides are TGTGCCAGCAGTTTGTCACAGGGGCTTGGGGAGACCCAGTACTTC.

J is TRBJ2-1 and V is TRBV7-9; 9 bases map to TRBD2. J lost 4 bases, V lost 1 base, and 5 bases had no gene match. Germline lookup yields CDR1 SEHNR and CDR2 FQNEAQ (reference sequence). The CDR3 spans 16 residues. The CDR3 region is CASSLGDLAGYNEQFF. The CDR3 coding sequence is TGTGCCAGCAGCTTAGGGGACCTAGCGGGATACAATGAGCAGTTCTTC.

This clonotype has a handful of counts. The chain links TRBV20-1 to TRBJ2-4, with D perhaps TRBD2 (6 bases). The V and J ends lost 6 bases and 8 bases respectively, with 11 bases between them. CDR3 length equals 11 residues. Germline CDR1 is DFQATT and CDR2 is SNEGSKA (reference sequence). DNA for the CDR3: TGCAGTGCGAACCGGGACTACATTCAGTACTTC. It translates to CSANRDYIQYF.